The clone carrying this TCR beta chain was detected only a few times. This sample is drawn from a study of post-analysis software for immune sequencing data. The TCR beta cDNA libraries contained unique molecular identifiers. Input populations of roughly 0.85 to 11 million T cells gave rise to roughly 500,000 cDNA molecules. TCRdb re-analysed the PCR reads in MiXCR, keeping a single row per CDR3 protein. The sample carries hundreds of thousands of distinct CDR3 sequences, approximately 38% recorded once. This sequence originates from a girl aged 5-17 years with multiple sclerosis. The sequencing sample was made of blood.

This chain's CDR3 is CSVAGQGGGNEQFF. For the CDR3, the DNA is TGCAGCGTTGCCGGACAGGGAGGGGGCAATGAGCAGTTCTTC. The rearrangement uses TRBV29-1 and TRBJ2-1; a weak D match, TRBD1 (8 bases). This CDR3 spans 14 amino acids. The V gene lost 4 bases and the J gene lost 6 bases, with 16 bases spanning the gap. In germline, CDR1 is SQVTM, CDR2 ANQGSEA.